This T cell receptor beta chain derives from a study of T cell repertoires in cytomegalovirus infection. V was pared by 2 bases and J by 3 bases, with 13 bases between. There are 15 residues in the CDR3. CDR1 and CDR2 from the germline V gene are MNHEY and SMNVEV (reference sequence). TCRdb itself ran the reads through MiXCR, one entry per CDR3 protein. The table includes roughly 600,000 distinct CDR3 sequences, approximately 25% detected once. The table lists this clonotype with a few counts. The receptor comes from a human donor in good health (CMV status not recorded). Some clones in this sample may be carry-over from other donors' samples. The genes are TRBV27 and TRBJ1-1; D unresolved. Sequencing used CD8+ T cells from PBMCs. The CDR3 spells CASSLGRGAYTEAFF. CDR3 DNA sequence: TGTGCCAGCAGTTTAGGGCGAGGAGCCTACACTGAAGCTTTCTTT.